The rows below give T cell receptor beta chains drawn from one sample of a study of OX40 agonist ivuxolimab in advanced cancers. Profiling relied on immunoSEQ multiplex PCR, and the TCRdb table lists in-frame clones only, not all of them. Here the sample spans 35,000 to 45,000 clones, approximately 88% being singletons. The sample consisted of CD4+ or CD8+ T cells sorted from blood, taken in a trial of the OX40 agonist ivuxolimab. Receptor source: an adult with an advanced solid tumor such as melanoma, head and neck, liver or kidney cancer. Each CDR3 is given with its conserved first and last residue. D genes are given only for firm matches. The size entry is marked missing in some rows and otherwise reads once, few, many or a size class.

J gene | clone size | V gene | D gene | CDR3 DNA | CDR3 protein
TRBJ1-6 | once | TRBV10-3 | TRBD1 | TGTGCCATCAGCCTCACAGGGGAGCCCTATAATTCACCCCTCCACTTT | CAISLTGEPYNSPLHF
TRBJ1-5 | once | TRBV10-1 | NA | TGCGCCAGCACCTTGTCGTTCTCCGGGTATCAGCCCCAGCATTTT | CASTLSFSGYQPQHF
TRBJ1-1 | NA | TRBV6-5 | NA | TGTGCCAGCAGCCTGGACTCCTCAGCTTTCTTT | CASSLDSSAFF
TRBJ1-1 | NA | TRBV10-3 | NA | TGTGCCATCTCCGGGGGAACCATGAACACTGAAGCTTTCTTT | CAISGGTMNTEAFF
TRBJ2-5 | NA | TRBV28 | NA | TGTGCCAGCAGTTTGTCACCAGGGGGGCGAGAGACCCAGTACTTC | CASSLSPGGRETQYF
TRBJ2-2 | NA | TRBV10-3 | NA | TGTGCCATCGAGGGGACGGCAAACACCGGGGAGCTGTTTTTT | CAIEGTANTGELFF
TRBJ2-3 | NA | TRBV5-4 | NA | TGTGCCAGCAGCGTCGCCGGGTCGAGCACAGATACGCAGTATTTT | CASSVAGSSTDTQYF
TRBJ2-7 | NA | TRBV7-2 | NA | TGTGCCAGCAGCTTCCTGGTGAACTACGAGCAGTACTTC | CASSFLVNYEQYF
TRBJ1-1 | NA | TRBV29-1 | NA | TGCAGCGTGTGGGTAGGGAGCACTGAAGCTTTCTTT | CSVWVGSTEAFF
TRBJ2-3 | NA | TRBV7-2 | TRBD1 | TGTGCCAGCAGCTTAGAGCGGACAGGGGTTGGAGATACGCAGTATTTT | CASSLERTGVGDTQYF
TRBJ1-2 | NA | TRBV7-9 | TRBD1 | TGTGCCAGCAGCTTGGGACAGGGAGGGAGCTATGGCTACACCTTC | CASSLGQGGSYGYTF
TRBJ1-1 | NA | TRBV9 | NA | TGTGCCAGCAGCTCTCTTGGGGGCGCGGGTGGATCTGAAGCTTTCTTT | CASSSLGGAGGSEAFF
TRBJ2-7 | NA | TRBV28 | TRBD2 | TGTGCCAGCAGTAGGCGGGGGGCCGAATACGAGCAGTACTTC | CASSRRGAEYEQYF
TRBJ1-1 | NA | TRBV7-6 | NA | TGTGCCAGCAGCTTAGGGGGTGAAGCTTTCTTT | CASSLGGEAFF
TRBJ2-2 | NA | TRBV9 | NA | TGTGCCAGCAGCAAGGGGGACCTTGAGTGGACCGGGGAGCTGTTTTTT | CASSKGDLEWTGELFF
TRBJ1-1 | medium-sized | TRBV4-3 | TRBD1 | TGCGCCAGCAGCCAGGGACAGGGTTACACTGAAGCTTTCTTT | CASSQGQGYTEAFF
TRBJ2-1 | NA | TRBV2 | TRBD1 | TGTGCCAGCAGTGTACAGACAGGGGTTATCTCTACAATGGAGGTCTACAATGAGCAGTTCTTC | CASSVQTGVISTMEVYNEQFF
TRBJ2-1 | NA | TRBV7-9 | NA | TGTGCCAGCAGTTTTAGCTCCTACAATGAGCAGTTCTTC | CASSFSSYNEQFF
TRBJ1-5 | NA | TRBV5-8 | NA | TGTGCCAGCAGCTTGGGGTGGAATCAGCCCCAGCATTTT | CASSLGWNQPQHF
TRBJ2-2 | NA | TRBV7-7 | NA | TGTGCCAGCAGCTCGGTACAGGGTTTGTTAGCCGGGGAGCTGTTTTTT | CASSSVQGLLAGELFF
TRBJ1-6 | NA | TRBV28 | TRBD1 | TGTGCCAGCAGTTTGGGACAGGGCAGCTCCTATAATTCACCCCTCCACTTT | CASSLGQGSSYNSPLHF
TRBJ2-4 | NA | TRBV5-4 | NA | TGTGCCAGCAGCTTGTTTCTTTCCCAGGCCAAAAACATTCAGTACTTC | CASSLFLSQAKNIQYF
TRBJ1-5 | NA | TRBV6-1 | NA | TGTGCCAGCAGTCCGTTTCGGGGCAATCAGCCCCAGCATTTT | CASSPFRGNQPQHF
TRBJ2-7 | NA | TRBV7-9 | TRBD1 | TGTGCCAGCAGCCCCCGGGACAGGGACGAGCAGTACTTC | CASSPRDRDEQYF
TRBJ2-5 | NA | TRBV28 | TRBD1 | TGTGCCAGCAGTTCCGGTCAGGGGGCGCGGGAGACCCAGTACTTC | CASSSGQGARETQYF
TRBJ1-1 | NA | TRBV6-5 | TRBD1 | TGTGCCAGCATTACAGGGGACACTGAAGCTTTCTTT | CASITGDTEAFF
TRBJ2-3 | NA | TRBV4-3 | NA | TGCGCCAGCAGCCAAGATCGGGGGCTAGATACGCAGTATTTT | CASSQDRGLDTQYF
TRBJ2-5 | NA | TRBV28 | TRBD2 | TGTGCCAGCAGTACCAGCGGGGGGGCCGATGAGACCCAGTACTTC | CASSTSGGADETQYF